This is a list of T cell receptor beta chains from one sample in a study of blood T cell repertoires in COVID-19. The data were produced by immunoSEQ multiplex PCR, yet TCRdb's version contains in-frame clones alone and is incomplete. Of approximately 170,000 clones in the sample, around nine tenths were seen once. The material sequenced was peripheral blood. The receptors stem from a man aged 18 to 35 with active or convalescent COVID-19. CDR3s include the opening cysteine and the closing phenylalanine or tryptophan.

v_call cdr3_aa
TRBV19 CASSIADYGEAFF
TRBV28 CASSLYSLADTQYF
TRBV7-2 CASSLRAGHTDTQYF
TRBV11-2 CASSRPLAGAYEQYF
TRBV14 CASSQRPGTGELFF
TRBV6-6 CASSSRPTNTGELFF
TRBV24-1 CATSDPDGSNPYNEQFF
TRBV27 CASSLSWGLNYGYTF
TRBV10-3 CAISESTGGGWETQYF
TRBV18 CASSYINTDTQYF
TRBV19 CASSALRQGTSGYTF
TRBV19 CASSTGLADLNNEQFF
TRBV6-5 CASRAGTSERNEQFF
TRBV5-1 CATKQEWYNSPLHF
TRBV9 CASSVSRLDGGSAEAFF
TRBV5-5 CASSLLSSDYGYTF
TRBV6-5 CASREKNIQYF
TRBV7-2 CASSFDGQGTEAFF
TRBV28 CASRETGNYGYTF
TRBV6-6 CASNQGPNSPLHF
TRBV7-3 CASSYPGDQGYTF
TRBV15 CATRETSVDTDTQYF
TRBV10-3 CAISAGDTLMNTEAFF
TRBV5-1 CASSLAGTGRNTEAFF
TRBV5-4 CASSSTPGQGATEAFF
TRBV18 CASSPGSHYGYTF
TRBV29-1 CSVVLPGIGYGEKLFF
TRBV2 CASSEDRNTNIQYF
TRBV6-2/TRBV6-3 CASSYSSGRAGSYNEQFF
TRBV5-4 CASSLGGTVGETQYF
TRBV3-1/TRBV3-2 CASSLRRVRTIYF
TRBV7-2 CASSNEYSGNTIYF
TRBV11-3 CASSKSDWEQYF
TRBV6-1 CASSETAVRDSPLHF
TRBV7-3 CASSLSGRSDTQYF
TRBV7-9 CASSLGIEQFF
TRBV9 CASSKGTGIEKLFF
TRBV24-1 CATSDLAGMNTEAFF
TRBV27 CASSPRGNYGYTF
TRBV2 CASSAERRHRENTGELFF
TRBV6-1 CASSEAEDIFGGNEQFF
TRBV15 CATSIPQGWTNNEQFF
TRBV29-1 CSGRRHDQDTQYF